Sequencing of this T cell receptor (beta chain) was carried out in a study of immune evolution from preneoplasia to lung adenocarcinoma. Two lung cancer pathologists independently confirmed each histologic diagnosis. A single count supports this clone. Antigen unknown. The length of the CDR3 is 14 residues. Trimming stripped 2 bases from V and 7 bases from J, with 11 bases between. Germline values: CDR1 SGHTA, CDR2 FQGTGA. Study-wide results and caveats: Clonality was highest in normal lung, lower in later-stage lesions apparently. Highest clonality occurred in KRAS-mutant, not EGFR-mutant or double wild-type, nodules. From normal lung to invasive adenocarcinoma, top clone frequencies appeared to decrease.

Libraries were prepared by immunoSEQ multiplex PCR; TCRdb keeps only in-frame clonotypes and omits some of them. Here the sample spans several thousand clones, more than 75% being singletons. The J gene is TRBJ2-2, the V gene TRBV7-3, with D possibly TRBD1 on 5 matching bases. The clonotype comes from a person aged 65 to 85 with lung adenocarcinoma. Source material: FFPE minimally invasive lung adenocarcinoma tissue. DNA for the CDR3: TGTGCCAGCAGCTTATTGGTAGGGGTCGGGGAGCTGTTTTTT. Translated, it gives CASSLLVGVGELFF.